The 28 T cell receptor beta chains below were found in one sample sequenced in a study of shared clonotypes between healthy human individuals. The assay was immunoSEQ multiplex PCR, and TCRdb's table has in-frame clones only and misses some. The table includes more than 550,000 clones, 90% detected once. The source material was memory CD8+ T cells from PBMCs. Subset specified: CD45RO+ cells pooled with CCR7-negative TemRA cells. The source is a man between 18 and 35 years old in good health. Some clones in this sample may be carry-over from other donors' samples.

The chain combines TRBV7-2 with TRBJ2-7; D possibly matches TRBD1 or TRBD2 (5 bases each). Germline values: CDR1 SGHTA, CDR2 FQGNSA. This CDR3 spans 15 amino acids. Trimming left V 1 base short and J 6 bases short, with 16 bases between. The chain's CDR3 is CASSLDRLAGREQYF. The CDR3 bases are TGTGCCAGCAGCTTAGATCGCCTAGCAGGGCGCGAGCAGTACTTC.

The rearrangement links TRBV7-9 to TRBJ1-1, with D perhaps matching TRBD1 (6 bases). V shed 5 bases and J shed 4 bases, with 20 bases lying between them. The length of the CDR3 is 16 residues. CDR1 and CDR2 (germline): SEHNR, FQNEAQ (reference sequence). The CDR3 region has the DNA TGTGCCAGCAGCCCATTCCTCGCGAGGGGGTCCACTGAAGCTTTCTTT. Its translation is CASSPFLARGSTEAFF.

The J gene is TRBJ2-1, the V gene TRBV27; 13 nucleotides agree with TRBD2. Germline CDR1 and CDR2: MNHEY and SMNVEV (reference sequence). This CDR3 spans 15 amino acids. The V and J ends lost 5 bases and 9 bases, in that order; junction bases with no gene match: 7. The CDR3 sequence is CASSTPGLAGPEQFF. CDR3 coding DNA: TGTGCCAGCAGTACACCGGGACTAGCGGGACCTGAGCAGTTCTTC.

V usage is TRBV9 and J usage is TRBJ2-3; D is unclear. Trimming removed 2 bases from V and 1 base from J, with 8 bases in between. The germline CDR1 and CDR2 sequences are SGDLS and YYNGEE. The CDR3 loop spans 14 amino acids. CDR3 in DNA: TGTGCCAGCAGCGTGAATGGGGGCACAGATACGCAGTATTTT. Its protein is CASSVNGGTDTQYF.

The table lists this clone with a count of one. The J gene is TRBJ2-5, the V gene TRBV7-6; possible D gene TRBD2, 6 bases. The CDR3 sequence is 16 residues long. V was pared by 1 base and J by 2 bases, with 14 bases between. CDR1 SGHVS and CDR2 FNYEAQ come from the germline V gene. The CDR3 nucleotides are TGTGCCAGCAGCTTAGTGGCGGACTACCAACAAGAGACCCAGTACTTC. Its protein is CASSLVADYQQETQYF.

In its sample, this clone was seen a few times. The chain is built from TRBV27 and TRBJ2-7, with D uncertain. There are 15 residues in the CDR3. Germline V gene lookup returns CDR1 MNHEY and CDR2 SMNVEV (reference sequence). V was pared by 0 bases and J by 9 bases, with 18 bases between. The DNA for the CDR3 is TGTGCCAGCAGTTTATCAAGGAGTCCTACCTTGAGGCAGTACTTC. The encoded protein is CASSLSRSPTLRQYF.

The chain has TRBV5-6 and TRBJ2-7; D perhaps matches TRBD1 (6 bases). CDR1 is SGHDT, CDR2 YYEEEE, per germline. The CDR3 spans 14 residues. Trimming left V 2 bases short and J 5 bases short, with 14 bases between. CDR3 sequence reads: CASSFSRGRNEQYF. The CDR3 DNA reads as TGTGCCAGCAGCTTTTCCAGGGGACGGAACGAGCAGTACTTC.

This rearrangement joins TRBV5-6 to TRBJ2-1; D gene unclear. Germline CDR1 SGHDT, CDR2 YYEEEE. Trimming took off 3 bases at V and 9 bases at J, with 7 bases between the two ends. The CDR3 is 11 amino acids. This CDR3 is CASSSSVEQFF. The CDR3 DNA reads TGTGCCAGCAGCTCCTCCGTTGAGCAGTTCTTC. The whole variable domain, remainder taken from reference TRBV5-6 and TRBJ2-1, is DAGVTQSPTHLIKTRGQQVTLRCSPKSGHDTVSWYQQALGQGPQFIFQYYEEEERQRGNFPDRFSGHQFPNYSSELNVNALLLGDSALYLCASSSSVEQFFGPGTRLTVL.

The rearrangement uses TRBV4-1 and TRBJ2-4, with D possibly TRBD2 on 5 matching bases. The ends were cut back, 3 bases at V and 0 bases at J, with 21 bases in the middle. Germline V CDR1 and CDR2: MGHRA, YSYEKL. This CDR3 is 19 amino acids long. The CDR3 region is CASSHLPFWTFLAKNIQYF. The CDR3 nucleotides read TGCGCCAGCAGCCATCTTCCTTTTTGGACTTTTTTAGCCAAAAACATTCAGTACTTC.

This clone appeared once. CDR3 bases: TGTGCCAGCAGGATAGGACGGCTCACTGAAGCTTTCTTT. Protein product: CASRIGRLTEAFF. V and J are TRBV28 and TRBJ1-1; D unclear. The CDR3 has 13 residues. Trimming pared 6 bases from V and 4 bases from J, leaving 12 bases between. Germline V gene sequence: CDR1 MDHEN, CDR2 SYDVKM.

The chain recombines TRBV4-1 with TRBJ2-7; 8 bases map to TRBD1. The CDR3 totals 15 residues. Trimming removed 6 bases from V and 0 bases from J; junction bases left unmatched: 7. CDR1 and CDR2 from the germline V gene are MGHRA and YSYEKL. The chain's CDR3 is CASSLRTGSSYEQYF. CDR3 nucleotides: TGCGCCAGCAGTTTGAGGACAGGGAGCTCCTACGAGCAGTACTTC.

The chain carries TRBV6-1 and TRBJ1-3; D uncertain. This CDR3 region has 14 residues. Between the trimmed V and J ends, which lost 7 bases and 8 bases, there was a span of 18 bases. The germline V gene has CDR1 MNHNS and CDR2 SASEGT. The CDR3 here is CASTEGYASDTIYF. In DNA form, the CDR3 reads TGTGCCAGCACCGAGGGCTACGCGTCGGACACCATATATTTT.

The V and J genes are TRBV28 and TRBJ1-2; possibly TRBD1 for D (5 bases). There are 14 residues in the CDR3. The V end lost 2 bases, the J end lost 3 bases, and 10 bases lay between the germline ends. Germline V gene data show CDR1 as MDHEN and CDR2 as SYDVKM. The CDR3 region has the DNA TGTGCCAGCAGTTTACCCAGGGAACACTATGGCTACACCTTC. Protein product: CASSLPREHYGYTF.

This rearrangement joins TRBV5-6 to TRBJ1-5; a weak D match, TRBD1 (5 bases). The V gene's germline CDR1 is SGHDT and CDR2 YYEEEE. CDR3 size: 16 residues. V was pared by 2 bases and J by 9 bases, with 21 bases between. The DNA of the CDR3 is TGTGCCAGCAGCTTTGGGGGGGGGACTGACGGTCTGCCCCAGCATTTT. Translation gives CASSFGGGTDGLPQHF.

The sample holds a few counts of this clone. The chain couples TRBV13 to TRBJ1-1; tentatively, D is TRBD1 (5 bases). The CDR3 runs to 14 residues. The ends were cut back, 5 bases at V and 0 bases at J, with 10 bases in the middle. Germline lookup yields CDR1 PRHDT and CDR2 FYEKMQ (reference sequence). CDR3 sequence: CASSLTVLNTEAFF. The CDR3 DNA sequence: TGTGCCAGCAGCCTGACAGTATTGAACACTGAAGCTTTCTTT.

This chain connects TRBV7-9 to TRBJ2-3; tentative D call: TRBD2 (6 bases). The V end lost 1 base, the J end lost 1 base, and 15 bases lay between the germline ends. CDR1 is SEHNR and CDR2 is FQNEAQ in the germline V gene (reference sequence). CDR3 length equals 17 residues. This CDR3 reads CASSLGGWGVGTDTQYF. The CDR3 DNA follows: TGTGCCAGCAGCTTAGGCGGTTGGGGGGTTGGCACAGATACGCAGTATTTT.

The rearrangement uses TRBV13 and TRBJ2-1; the match to TRBD2 covers 7 bases. V lost 1 base and J lost 4; bases outside the gene matches: 7. Germline loops: CDR1 PRHDT, CDR2 FYEKMQ (reference sequence). CDR3 length: 16 residues. The CDR3 DNA follows: TGTGCCAGCAGCTTAGAAGCGGGGTTCCTTTACAATGAGCAGTTCTTC. This sequence encodes CASSLEAGFLYNEQFF.

The rearrangement uses TRBV9 and TRBJ2-1; D may be TRBD2 (5 bases). The germline V gene encodes CDR1 SGDLS and CDR2 YYNGEE. The CDR3 length is 15 residues. V dropped 0 bases and J dropped 7 bases, with 14 bases sitting between them. CDR3 in amino acids: CASSVASGGLNEQFF. The CDR3 DNA reads TGTGCCAGCAGCGTAGCTAGTGGAGGCCTAAATGAGCAGTTCTTC.

CDR3 coding DNA: TGTGCCAGCAGTGAACGTCTTCGCTCAGGAGGTAGGCAGGAGAATCAGCCCCAGCATTTT. Its translation is CASSERLRSGGRQENQPQHF. The chain is built from TRBV2 and TRBJ1-5; D remains unclear. CDR3 length: 20 residues. V was trimmed by 2 bases and J by 4 bases, leaving 27 bases between them. The germline V gene has CDR1 SNHLY and CDR2 FYNNEI.

The J gene is TRBJ1-2, the V gene TRBV28, with TRBD1 as a possible D gene (5 bases). V lost 4 bases and J lost 4, with 13 bases in between. This CDR3 has 14 amino acids. From germline, CDR1 is MDHEN and CDR2 SYDVKM. CDR3 sequence: CASSSRGRGYGYTF. In DNA form, the CDR3 reads TGTGCCAGCAGTTCTAGGGGAAGAGGCTATGGCTACACCTTC.

Only one count was recorded for this clone. This rearrangement joins TRBV25-1 to TRBJ2-1, with D hard to call. Germline V gene data show CDR1 as MGHDK and CDR2 as SYGVNS. This CDR3 comprises 16 residues. Trimming left V 3 bases short and J 4 bases short, with 16 bases between. CDR3 in DNA: TGTGCCAGCAGTGACTCTTTTCGAGGACGGTACAATGAGCAGTTCTTC. Its translation: CASSDSFRGRYNEQFF.

The chain carries TRBV28 and TRBJ2-7, with D possibly matching TRBD1 (6 bases). The CDR3 runs 16 residues. Germline-derived CDR1 and CDR2 are MDHEN and SYDVKM. The V end was cut by 6 bases, the J end by 0 bases, with 18 bases between. CDR3 in amino acids: CASRSFSDRASYEQYF. The DNA for the CDR3 is TGTGCCAGCAGATCTTTCTCGGACAGAGCCTCCTACGAGCAGTACTTC.

The chain joins TRBV7-9 to TRBJ2-2; D is ambiguous. This CDR3 is built from 14 residues. Germline values: CDR1 SEHNR, CDR2 FQNEAQ (reference sequence). The ends were cut back, 5 bases at V and 2 bases at J, with 9 bases in the middle. This CDR3 is CASSQYSNTGELFF. As DNA, the CDR3 is TGTGCCAGCAGCCAATATAGTAACACCGGGGAGCTGTTTTTT.

CDR3 bases: TGTGCCAGCAGCCAGCTGGGACAGGGGCTCTACGAGCAGTACTTC. This codes for CASSQLGQGLYEQYF. The genes are TRBV9 and TRBJ2-7, with TRBD1 matching 10 bases. Germline assignment: CDR1 SGDLS and CDR2 YYNGEE. CDR3 size: 15 residues. J was trimmed by 3 bases and V by 4 bases; bases with no gene match: 7.

The chain couples TRBV28 to TRBJ1-3; 7 positions agree with TRBD1. CDR1 is MDHEN and CDR2 is SYDVKM in the germline V gene. Unmatched junction bases numbered 11, after V lost 4 bases and J lost 2 bases. The CDR3 contains 17 residues. CDR3 in DNA: TGTGCCAGCAGTTCTCCCAAAATGGACAGGACTGGAAACACCATATATTTT. This encodes CASSSPKMDRTGNTIYF.

The V call is TRBV11-2, the J call TRBJ2-7; weak D call: TRBD1 (5 bases). V lost 2 bases and J lost 2, with 7 bases in between. Germline CDR1 and CDR2: SGHAT and FQNNGV. The CDR3 has 13 residues. Here the CDR3 reads CASSLTRAYEQYF. The CDR3 DNA is TGTGCCAGCAGCTTAACCAGGGCCTACGAGCAGTACTTC. Full variable domain (rest looked up from reference TRBV11-2 and TRBJ2-7): EAGVAQSPRYKIIEKRQSVAFWCNPISGHATLYWYQQILGQGPKLLIQFQNNGVVDDSQLPKDRFSAERLKGVDSTLKIQPAKLEDSAVYLCASSLTRAYEQYFGPGTRLTVT.

The chain combines TRBV19 with TRBJ1-2, with 8 bases matching TRBD1. This CDR3 contains 15 residues. Germline trimming cut 7 bases from V and 7 bases from J; bases unmatched to any gene: 14. CDR1 is LNHDA and CDR2 is SQIVND in the germline V gene (reference sequence). The CDR3 loop reads CASTDDRTGLAGYTF. CDR3 nucleotides: TGTGCCAGTACCGATGACCGGACAGGGCTTGCTGGCTACACCTTC.

The rearrangement links TRBV11-2 to TRBJ2-1, with TRBD2 matching over 14 bases. The CDR3 loop spans 16 amino acids. From germline, CDR1 is SGHAT and CDR2 FQNNGV. The V and J ends lost 5 bases and 6 bases, in that order; junction bases with no gene match: 6. As DNA, the CDR3 is TGTGCCAGCAGCCCACTCGGACTAGCGGGAGGCAATGAGCAGTTCTTC. Its translation is CASSPLGLAGGNEQFF.